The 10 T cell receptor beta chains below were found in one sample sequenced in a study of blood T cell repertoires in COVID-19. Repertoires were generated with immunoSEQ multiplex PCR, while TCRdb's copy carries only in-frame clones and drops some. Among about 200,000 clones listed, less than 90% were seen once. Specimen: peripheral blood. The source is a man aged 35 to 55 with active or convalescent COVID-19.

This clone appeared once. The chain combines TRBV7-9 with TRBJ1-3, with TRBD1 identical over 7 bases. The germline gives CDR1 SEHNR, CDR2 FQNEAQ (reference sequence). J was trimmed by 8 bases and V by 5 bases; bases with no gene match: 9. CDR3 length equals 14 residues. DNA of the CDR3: TGTGCCAGCAGCAACCGGGACAGTGAAGACACCATATATTTT. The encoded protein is CASSNRDSEDTIYF.

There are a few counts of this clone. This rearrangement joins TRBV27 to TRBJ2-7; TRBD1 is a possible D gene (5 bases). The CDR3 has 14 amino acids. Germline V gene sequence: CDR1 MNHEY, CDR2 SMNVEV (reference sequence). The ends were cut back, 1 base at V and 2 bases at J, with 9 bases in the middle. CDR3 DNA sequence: TGTGCCAGCAGTTTATTTCAGGGAACCTACGAGCAGTACTTC. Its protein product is CASSLFQGTYEQYF.

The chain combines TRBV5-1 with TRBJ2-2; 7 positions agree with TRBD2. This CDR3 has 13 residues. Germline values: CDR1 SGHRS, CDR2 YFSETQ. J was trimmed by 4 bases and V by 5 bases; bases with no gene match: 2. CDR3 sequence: CASRWGGTGELFF. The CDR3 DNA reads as TGCGCCAGCAGATGGGGGGGCACCGGGGAGCTGTTTTTT.

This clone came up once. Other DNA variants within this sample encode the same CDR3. CDR3 amino acids: CASSLTGTYEQYF. CDR3 sequence (DNA): TGTGCCAGTAGTTTAACAGGGACCTACGAGCAGTACTTC. J is TRBJ2-7 and V is TRBV19, with D possibly matching TRBD1 (6 bases). V lost 5 bases to trimming and J lost 2 bases, with 10 bases between them. The CDR3 is made up of 13 amino acids. Germline-derived CDR1 and CDR2 are LNHDA and SQIVND (reference sequence).

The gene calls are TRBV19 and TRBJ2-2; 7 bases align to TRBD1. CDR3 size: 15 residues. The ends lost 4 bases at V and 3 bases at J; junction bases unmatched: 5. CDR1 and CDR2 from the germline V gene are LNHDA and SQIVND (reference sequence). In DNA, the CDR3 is TGTGCCAGTAGTAAGAAGACAGGGTACACCGGGGAGCTGTTTTTT. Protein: CASSKKTGYTGELFF.

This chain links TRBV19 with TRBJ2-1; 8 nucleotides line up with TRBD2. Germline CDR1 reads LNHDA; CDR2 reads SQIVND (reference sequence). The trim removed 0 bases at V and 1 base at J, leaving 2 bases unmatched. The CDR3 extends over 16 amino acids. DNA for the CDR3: TGTGCCAGTAGTATAGATAGCGGGATTTCCTACAATGAGCAGTTCTTC. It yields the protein CASSIDSGISYNEQFF.

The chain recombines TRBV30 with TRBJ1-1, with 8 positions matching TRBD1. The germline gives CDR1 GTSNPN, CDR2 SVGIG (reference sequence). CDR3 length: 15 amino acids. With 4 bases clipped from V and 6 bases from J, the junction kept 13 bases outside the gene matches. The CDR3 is CAWIPGVTGGAEAFF. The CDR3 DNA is TGTGCCTGGATCCCAGGGGTAACAGGGGGGGCTGAAGCTTTCTTT.

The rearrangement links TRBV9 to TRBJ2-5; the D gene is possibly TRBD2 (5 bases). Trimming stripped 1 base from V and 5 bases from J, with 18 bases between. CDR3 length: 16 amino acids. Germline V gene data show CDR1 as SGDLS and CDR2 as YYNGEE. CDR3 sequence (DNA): TGTGCCAGCAGCGTATTGTACGGGGATAAAGGGGAGACCCAGTACTTC. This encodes CASSVLYGDKGETQYF.

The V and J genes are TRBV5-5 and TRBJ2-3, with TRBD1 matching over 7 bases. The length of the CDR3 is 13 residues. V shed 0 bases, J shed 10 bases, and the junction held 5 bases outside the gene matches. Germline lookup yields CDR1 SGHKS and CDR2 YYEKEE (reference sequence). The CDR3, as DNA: TGTGCCAGCAGCTTGGCCGACAGGGTATCGCAGTATTTT. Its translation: CASSLADRVSQYF.

The CDR3 is CAWRGLAGPSGYTF. The DNA of the CDR3 is TGTGCCTGGAGGGGTCTTGCGGGGCCTTCCGGCTACACCTTC. This chain joins TRBV30 and TRBJ1-2; a possible D gene is TRBD1 (5 bases). Germline values: CDR1 GTSNPN, CDR2 SVGIG (reference sequence). This CDR3 contains 14 residues. The V gene lost 3 bases and the J gene lost 8 bases, with 19 bases spanning the gap.